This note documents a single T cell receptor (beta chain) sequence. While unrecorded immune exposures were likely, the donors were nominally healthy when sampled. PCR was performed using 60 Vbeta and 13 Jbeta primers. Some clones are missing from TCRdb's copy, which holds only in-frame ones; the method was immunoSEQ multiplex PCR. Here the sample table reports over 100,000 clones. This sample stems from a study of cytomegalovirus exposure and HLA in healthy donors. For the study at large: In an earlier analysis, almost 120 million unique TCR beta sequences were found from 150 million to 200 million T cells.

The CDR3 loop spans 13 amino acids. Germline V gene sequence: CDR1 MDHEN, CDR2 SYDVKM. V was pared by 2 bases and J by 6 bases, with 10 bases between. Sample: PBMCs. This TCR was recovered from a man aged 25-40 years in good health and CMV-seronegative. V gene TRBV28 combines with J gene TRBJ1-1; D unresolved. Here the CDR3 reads CASSLVEGAEAFF. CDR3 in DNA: TGTGCCAGCAGTTTAGTAGAGGGCGCTGAAGCTTTCTTT.